This T cell receptor (beta chain) was found in a study of shared clonotypes between healthy human individuals. Overall study context: Each donor's CD8 memory used one plate, CD8 naive two, each CD4 subset three. Whole-study results and caveats: Blood was the only sampled material, and tissue repertoires likely differ.

With 2 bases removed from V and 1 base from J, the gap between germline ends came to 8 bases. Per the germline V gene, CDR1 is KGHSH and CDR2 is LQKENI. This CDR3 comprises 15 residues. As regards this clone: Its antigen is unidentified. This specimen includes other DNA sequences encoding the same CDR3.

Naive CD45RA+ and memory CD45RA-negative subsets were split from CD4+ cells. The assay was immunoSEQ multiplex PCR, and TCRdb's table has in-frame clones only and misses some. Of 850,000 to 1,100,000 clones in the sample, about 72% were seen once. The TCR was taken from a man aged 18-30 years in good health. Some clones in this sample may be carry-over from other donors' samples. The chain uses TRBV18 and TRBJ2-2; D not certain. The specimen was memory CD4+ T cells from PBMCs. Documented subset: CD45RA-negative fraction. CDR3 sequence: CASSPAARNTGELFF. The CDR3 region has the DNA TGTGCCAGCTCACCAGCAGCAAGGAACACCGGGGAGCTGTTTTTT.